This entry lists 18 T cell receptor beta chains sequenced from one sample in a study of T cell changes during pregnancy in multiple sclerosis. Using immunoSEQ multiplex PCR, the repertoire was profiled, and TCRdb retains in-frame clones only, with some absent. The sample contains tens of thousands of clones, 90% to 95% of which appear only once. This specimen was peripheral blood, taken in the second trimester of pregnancy. Receptors originate from a female donor in good health, enrolled as a control in a pregnancy study.

The chain employs TRBV4-2 and TRBJ2-1, with a possible D match to TRBD1 (5 bases). There are 16 residues in the CDR3. The germline V and J ends were trimmed by 0 bases and 2 bases, with 11 bases remaining between them. CDR1 is LGHNA, CDR2 YNFKEQ, per germline. CDR3 region: CASSQEEDIPYNEQFF. The CDR3 DNA reads as TGTGCCAGCAGCCAAGAAGAGGACATCCCCTACAATGAGCAGTTCTTC.

This sequence joins TRBV5-1 and TRBJ2-3, with no clear D. The CDR3 has 16 residues. Germline loops: CDR1 SGHRS, CDR2 YFSETQ. Trimming took off 4 bases at V and 6 bases at J, with 21 bases between the two ends. The CDR3 protein is CASSRGLALKVDTQYF. The CDR3 DNA reads as TGCGCCAGCAGCCGTGGGTTAGCCCTCAAGGTGGATACGCAGTATTTT.

The chain recombines TRBV6-5 with TRBJ2-3, with 14 nucleotides matching TRBD2. V was pared by 6 bases and J by 6 bases, with 2 bases of the junction left unmatched. CDR3 size: 14 residues. Germline V gene data show CDR1 as MNHEY and CDR2 as SVGAGI. In nucleotides, the CDR3 is TGTGCCAGCAGAAGACTAGCGGGAGGGGATACGCAGTATTTT. Its protein product is CASRRLAGGDTQYF.

V usage is TRBV18 and J usage is TRBJ2-7; D remains ambiguous. Germline CDR1 and CDR2: KGHSH and LQKENI. Trimming took off 8 bases at V and 2 bases at J, with 16 bases between the two ends. The CDR3 consists of 14 residues. The CDR3 spells CASPTALIPYEQYF. The CDR3 DNA follows: TGTGCCAGCCCCACCGCACTGATACCCTACGAGCAGTACTTC.

This clone was observed once. The CDR3 region is CASTEPRSEGENIQYF. The CDR3 nucleotides read TGTGCCAGCACCGAACCCAGAAGCGAGGGGGAGAACATTCAGTACTTC. This chain links TRBV28 with TRBJ2-4; perhaps TRBD1 as D (6 bases). The CDR3 has 16 residues. V dropped 7 bases and J dropped 7 bases, with 23 bases sitting between them. The germline V gene encodes CDR1 MDHEN and CDR2 SYDVKM. The full variable domain, completed using reference TRBV28 and TRBJ2-4, is DVKVTQSSRYLVKRTGEKVFLECVQDMDHENMFWYRQDPGLGLRLIYFSYDVKMKEKGDIPEGYSVSREKKERFSLILESASTNQTSMYLCASTEPRSEGENIQYFGAGTRLSVL.

The CDR3 bases are TGTGCCAGCAGCTCCCTAGCGGAAGGCTCCTACGAGCAGTACTTC. It translates to CASSSLAEGSYEQYF. The rearrangement links TRBV28 to TRBJ2-7; 7 bases agree with TRBD2. V shed 6 bases and J 0 bases; nucleotides not matched to a gene: 8. Germline V gives CDR1 MDHEN, CDR2 SYDVKM. This CDR3 contains 15 residues.

The chain uses TRBV19 and TRBJ2-3; 7 bases agree with TRBD1. Germline-derived CDR1 and CDR2 are LNHDA and SQIVND (reference sequence). V lost 5 bases, J lost 5 bases, and 13 bases stayed unmatched. This CDR3 is built from 16 residues. This CDR3 reads CASSGTSGGFEDTQYF. The CDR3 DNA follows: TGTGCCAGTAGTGGCACTTCAGGGGGTTTCGAAGATACGCAGTATTTT.

This chain uses TRBV28 with TRBJ1-5; the D is unclear. CDR1 MDHEN and CDR2 SYDVKM come from the germline V gene. The germline V and J ends were trimmed by 2 bases and 7 bases, with 15 bases remaining between them. This CDR3 has 15 residues. The CDR3 sequence: CASSLARVRGQPQHF. DNA of the CDR3: TGTGCCAGCAGTTTAGCGCGGGTAAGAGGACAGCCCCAGCATTTT.

The V and J genes are TRBV27 and TRBJ2-6; D remains ambiguous. CDR1 MNHEY and CDR2 SMNVEV come from the germline V gene (reference sequence). The CDR3 has 15 residues. Between the trimmed V and J ends, which lost 6 bases and 1 base, there was a span of 10 bases. CDR3 bases: TGTGCCAGCAGCCCCCGGCGGTCTGGGGCCAACGTCCTGACTTTC. It yields the protein CASSPRRSGANVLTF.

This clone was recorded once. The J gene is TRBJ2-1, the V gene TRBV5-1, with D tentatively TRBD2 (5 bases). The V end was cut by 0 bases, the J end by 4 bases, with 11 bases between. Germline V gene data show CDR1 as SGHRS and CDR2 as YFSETQ. This CDR3 contains 15 residues. The DNA of the CDR3 is TGCGCCAGCAGCTTGGGGACTGAAACGTACAATGAGCAGTTCTTC. It is translated as CASSLGTETYNEQFF.

This rearrangement joins TRBV2 to TRBJ1-1; 10 nucleotides line up with TRBD1. J was trimmed by 7 bases and V by 7 bases; bases with no gene match: 6. The CDR3 consists of 13 residues. Germline-derived CDR1 and CDR2 are SNHLY and FYNNEI. The CDR3 region is CASTPGQGNEAFF. DNA of the CDR3: TGTGCCAGCACCCCGGGACAGGGGAATGAAGCTTTCTTT.

The chain links TRBV2 to TRBJ2-1, with a possible D match to TRBD1 (6 bases). In germline, CDR1 is SNHLY, CDR2 FYNNEI. The V end lost 5 bases, the J end lost 6 bases, and 8 bases lay between the germline ends. The CDR3 is 12 amino acids. The CDR3 bases are TGTGCCAGCAGTACGGACAGCAATGAGCAGTTCTTC. The encoded protein is CASSTDSNEQFF.

V is TRBV28 and J is TRBJ2-1; the match to TRBD2 covers 11 bases. CDR1 MDHEN and CDR2 SYDVKM come from the germline V gene. Trimming took 8 bases from V and 8 from J; bases not matched to a gene: 17. This CDR3 comprises 17 residues. CDR3 sequence (DNA): TGTGCCAGCTATTCGACCCTACTAGCGGGAGTGATCGATGAGCAGTTCTTC. Translating it yields CASYSTLLAGVIDEQFF.

The gene calls are TRBV28 and TRBJ1-1; 10 bases agree with TRBD1. The V gene end was trimmed by 5 bases and the J gene end by 6 bases; junction bases not matched to a gene: 9. CDR3 size: 15 residues. Germline CDR1 MDHEN, CDR2 SYDVKM. CDR3 sequence (DNA): TGTGCCAGCAGTCCCGAGACAGGGGGCACCGCTGAAGCTTTCTTT. Its protein is CASSPETGGTAEAFF. The variable domain in full, completed from reference TRBV28 and TRBJ1-1, reads DVKVTQSSRYLVKRTGEKVFLECVQDMDHENMFWYRQDPGLGLRLIYFSYDVKMKEKGDIPEGYSVSREKKERFSLILESASTNQTSMYLCASSPETGGTAEAFFGQGTRLTVV.

This chain links TRBV28 with TRBJ2-7; 7 bases agree with TRBD2. The V and J ends lost 10 bases and 3 bases, in that order; junction bases with no gene match: 6. The CDR3 loop spans 12 amino acids. The germline CDR1 and CDR2 sequences are MDHEN and SYDVKM. This chain's CDR3 is CATGRRNYEQYF. CDR3 DNA sequence: TGTGCCACCGGGAGGAGGAACTACGAGCAGTACTTC.

This chain uses TRBV18 with TRBJ1-1; D is undetermined. CDR3 length equals 13 residues. Trimming pared 3 bases from V and 0 bases from J, leaving 5 bases between. Germline-derived CDR1 and CDR2 are KGHSH and LQKENI. The CDR3 DNA sequence: TGTGCCAGCTCACCCACACTGAACACTGAAGCTTTCTTT. Residues: CASSPTLNTEAFF.

This chain links TRBV28 with TRBJ2-1; maybe TRBD2 (6 bases). Trimming took 7 bases from V and 2 from J, leaving 15 bases between them. This CDR3 is 15 amino acids long. Looked up from germline, CDR1 is MDHEN and CDR2 is SYDVKM. The CDR3 spells CASNWGRRAYNEQFF. Here the CDR3 DNA reads TGTGCCAGCAATTGGGGGAGGCGAGCCTACAATGAGCAGTTCTTC.

The gene calls are TRBV5-1 and TRBJ2-3; TRBD1 matches 7 bases. V was pared by 5 bases and J by 0 bases, with 3 bases of the junction left unmatched. The V gene's germline CDR1 is SGHRS and CDR2 YFSETQ. The CDR3 totals 14 residues. Here the CDR3 reads CASRRTGSTDTQYF. The CDR3 nucleotides read TGCGCCAGCAGGAGGACAGGCAGCACAGATACGCAGTATTTT.